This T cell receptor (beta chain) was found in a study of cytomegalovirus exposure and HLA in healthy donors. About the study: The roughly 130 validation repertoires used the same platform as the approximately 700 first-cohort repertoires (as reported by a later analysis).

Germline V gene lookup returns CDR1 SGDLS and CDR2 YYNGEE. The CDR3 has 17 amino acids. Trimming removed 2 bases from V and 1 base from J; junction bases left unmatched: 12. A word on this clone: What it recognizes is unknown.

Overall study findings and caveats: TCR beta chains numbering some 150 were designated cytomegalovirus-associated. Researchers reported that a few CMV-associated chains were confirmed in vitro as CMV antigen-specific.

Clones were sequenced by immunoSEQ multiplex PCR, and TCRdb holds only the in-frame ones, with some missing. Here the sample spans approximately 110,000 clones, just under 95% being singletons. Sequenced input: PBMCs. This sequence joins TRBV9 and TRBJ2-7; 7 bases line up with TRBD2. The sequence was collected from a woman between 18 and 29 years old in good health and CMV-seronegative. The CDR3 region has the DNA TGTGCCAGCAGCGTGAAAAATGGCGGGGGATGTTCCTACGAGCAGTACTTC. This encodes CASSVKNGGGCSYEQYF.